This T cell receptor beta chain was sequenced for a study of blood T cell repertoires in COVID-19. Study context: Spain, Italy and the United States supplied samples that represented acute and convalescent COVID-19. PBMCs, B-cell-depleted T cells, or T cells were the source of the cDNA or gDNA that made up the material.

There are 15 residues in the CDR3. V shed 8 bases and J 1 base; nucleotides not matched to a gene: 9. Looked up from germline, CDR1 is MDHEN and CDR2 is SYDVKM. In the original workflow: Counts of nucleated cells, estimated from reference gene primer amplification, were obtained. Data came from immunoSEQ multiplex PCR; TCRdb stores just in-frame clones and leaves some out. V, J and clone size derive from that table, while D and trimming were established from the DNA sequence. The sample holds 110,000 or so clones; 85% to 90% are singletons and the top ten take approximately 8%. What was sequenced was peripheral blood. The TCR originated in a man in his 70s who had recovered from COVID-19. The chain links TRBV28 to TRBJ2-7; 9 bases align to TRBD1. The CDR3 DNA reads TGTGCCAGCTATGGACAGGGGCGCCCGTCCTACGAGCAGTACTTC. This codes for CASYGQGRPSYEQYF. Complete variable domain (other parts from reference TRBV28 and TRBJ2-7): DVKVTQSSRYLVKRTGEKVFLECVQDMDHENMFWYRQDPGLGLRLIYFSYDVKMKEKGDIPEGYSVSREKKERFSLILESASTNQTSMYLCASYGQGRPSYEQYFGPGTRLTVT.